This T cell receptor beta chain was documented in a study of Ad26.COV2.S vaccination and SARS-CoV-2 variants. Study-wide points: Vaccinees reportedly had broad spike-specific CD8+ and CD4+ T cell responses.

The table came from immunoSEQ multiplex PCR; TCRdb's copy has only in-frame clones and leaves some out. Here the sample spans 380,000 or so clones, 88% being singletons. Germline values: CDR1 LGHDT, CDR2 YNNKEL (reference sequence). This CDR3 contains 13 residues. V lost 1 base to trimming and J lost 5 bases, with 8 bases between them. Turning to this clone: Antigen: not known.

Indicated treatment: roughly 19 received Ad26.COV2.S at low or high dose, single or two shots; 5 received placebo; per-sample allocation not given. After the first vaccine or placebo injection, samples were drawn on day 63. The sample consisted of peripheral blood, taken in a trial of Ad26.COV2.S vaccine versus placebo. The rearrangement links TRBV3-1 (or the pseudogene TRBV3-2) to TRBJ1-2; D remains unclear. The sequence derives from a person between 18 and 60 years old who received the Ad26.COV2.S COVID-19 vaccine or a placebo. The CDR3 protein is CASSQVREYGYTF. DNA of the CDR3: TGTGCCAGCAGCCAAGTCCGGGAGTATGGCTACACCTTC.